There are many counts of the clone carrying this TCR beta chain. The antigen remains unidentified. Amplification of TCR beta CDR3 regions was performed using RNA transcripts as template. RT-PCR in the first round (using the HTBI primer set) targeted the TCR CDR3. TCRdb redid the calling of the multiplex PCR reads with MiXCR, one entry per CDR3 protein. The profile shows around 270,000 distinct CDR3 sequences, roughly 19% of them singletons. Deletions cut 8 bases from V and 3 bases from J, with 10 bases between. Germline lookup yields CDR1 GTSNPN and CDR2 SVGIG (reference sequence). The CDR3 has 11 amino acids. This record belongs to a study of T cells in Graves' hyperthyroidism and ophthalmopathy. Study-level findings and limits: Ophthalmopathy and stable hyperthyroidism were separated by a 13 V-J model. Prediction of ophthalmopathy progression came a median around 6 months pre-onset.

Disease lasting under 3 months, a NOSPECS grade of at least 4, and a Clinical Activity Score of at least 3 were features of the ophthalmopathy patients. Investigators excluded patients with uncontrolled infection, other autoimmune disease, pregnancy or lactation. This chain links TRBV30 with TRBJ1-1; D is uncertain. This TCR was recovered from a man between 50 and 59 years old with Graves' ophthalmopathy. Sequencing was done on a sample of blood. CDR3 sequence reads: CAAGGDTEAFF. The CDR3 bases are TGTGCCGCCGGTGGAGACACTGAAGCTTTCTTT.